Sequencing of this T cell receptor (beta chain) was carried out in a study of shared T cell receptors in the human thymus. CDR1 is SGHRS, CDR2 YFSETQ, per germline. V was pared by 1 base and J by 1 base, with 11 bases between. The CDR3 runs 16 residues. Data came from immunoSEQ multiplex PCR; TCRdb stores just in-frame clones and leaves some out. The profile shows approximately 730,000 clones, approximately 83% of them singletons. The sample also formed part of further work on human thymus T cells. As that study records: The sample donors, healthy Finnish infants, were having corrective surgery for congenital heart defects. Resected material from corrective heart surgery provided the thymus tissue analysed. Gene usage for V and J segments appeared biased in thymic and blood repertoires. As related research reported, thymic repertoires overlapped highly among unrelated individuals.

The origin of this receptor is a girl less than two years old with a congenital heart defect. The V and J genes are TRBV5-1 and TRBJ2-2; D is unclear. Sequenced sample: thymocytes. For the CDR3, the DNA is TGCGCCAGCAGCTTGTATAGAGCCTGGAACACCGGGGAGCTGTTTTTT. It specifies CASSLYRAWNTGELFF.